Listed below are T cell receptor beta chains from one sample, sequenced in a study of T cell repertoires in cytomegalovirus infection. Via MiXCR, TCRdb re-called the reads, giving one row per CDR3 protein. The sample lists 680,000 or so distinct CDR3 sequences, 35% occurring once. Sequencing was performed on PBMCs. The receptors were gathered from a human donor in good health (CMV status not recorded). Some clones in this sample may be carry-over from other donors' samples. Both conserved end residues are part of each CDR3. A D gene is named only where the DNA matches it firmly. A row's size may be missing; if present it is once, few, many or a size class.

J gene: TRBJ2-2
clone size: -
V gene: TRBV7-2
D gene: -
CDR3 DNA: TGTGCCAGCAGCTTACTAGCGCGCGGGGAGCTGTTTTTT
CDR3 protein: CASSLLARGELFF

J gene: TRBJ2-5
clone size: few
V gene: TRBV10-3
D gene: TRBD2
CDR3 DNA: TGTGCCGCCGCCGGGACTAGCGAACAAGAGACCCAGTACTTC
CDR3 protein: CAAAGTSEQETQYF

J gene: TRBJ2-3
clone size: -
V gene: TRBV20-1
D gene: TRBD1
CDR3 DNA: TGCAGTGCGCCCGGGACAGGGGGCGCGAATACGCAGTATTTT
CDR3 protein: CSAPGTGGANTQYF

J gene: TRBJ2-1
clone size: -
V gene: TRBV27
D gene: -
CDR3 DNA: TGTGCCAGCAGTTTATACCGGCACCGGGGTGAGCAGTTCTTC
CDR3 protein: CASSLYRHRGEQFF

J gene: TRBJ1-1
clone size: once
V gene: TRBV28
D gene: -
CDR3 DNA: TGTGCCAGCAGGGGAAGCGGGTACACTGAAGCTTTATTT
CDR3 protein: CASRGSGYTEALF

J gene: TRBJ2-1
clone size: -
V gene: TRBV27
D gene: -
CDR3 DNA: TGTGCCAGCACGGACGAGAACAATGAGCAGTTCTTC
CDR3 protein: CASTDENNEQFF

J gene: TRBJ2-1
clone size: -
V gene: TRBV19
D gene: TRBD2
CDR3 DNA: TGTGCCAGTAGTATGGTTTTGAGCGGGAGCTCCTACAATGAGCAGTTCTTC
CDR3 protein: CASSMVLSGSSYNEQFF

J gene: TRBJ1-1
clone size: few
V gene: TRBV19
D gene: -
CDR3 DNA: TGTGCCAGTAGTATTCGGATAGGATGGGACACTGAAGCTTTCTTT
CDR3 protein: CASSIRIGWDTEAFF

J gene: TRBJ1-3
clone size: -
V gene: TRBV12-3/TRBV12-4
D gene: -
CDR3 DNA: TGTGCCAGCAGAGACCCCTCTGGGGGAAACACCATATATTTT
CDR3 protein: CASRDPSGGNTIYF

J gene: TRBJ2-5
clone size: -
V gene: TRBV2
D gene: TRBD2
CDR3 DNA: TGTGCCAGCCTAGAGCGGGGAGTTGGAGAGACCCAGTACTTC
CDR3 protein: CASLERGVGETQYF

J gene: TRBJ2-5
clone size: -
V gene: TRBV19
D gene: -
CDR3 DNA: TGTGCCAGTAGTATTGGTGGGACAAGGCAAGAGACCCAGTACTTC
CDR3 protein: CASSIGGTRQETQYF

J gene: TRBJ1-3
clone size: -
V gene: TRBV28
D gene: -
CDR3 DNA: TGTGCCAGCAGTTTATTCGAACACTCTGGAAACACCATATATTTT
CDR3 protein: CASSLFEHSGNTIYF

J gene: TRBJ1-2
clone size: many
V gene: TRBV5-4
D gene: TRBD1
CDR3 DNA: TGTGCCAGCAGCCGGGACAGGGTTAACTATGGCTACACCTTC
CDR3 protein: CASSRDRVNYGYTF

J gene: TRBJ1-6
clone size: -
V gene: TRBV6-5
D gene: -
CDR3 DNA: TGTGCCAGCAGTTACTCTACCTGGAGAAATTCACCCCTCCACTTT
CDR3 protein: CASSYSTWRNSPLHF

J gene: TRBJ1-1
clone size: -
V gene: TRBV7-2
D gene: -
CDR3 DNA: TGTGCCAGCAGCTTAGATGTGCCCCGTCTAAATTTT
CDR3 protein: CASSLDVPRLNF

J gene: TRBJ1-4
clone size: few
V gene: TRBV7-9
D gene: -
CDR3 DNA: TGTGCCAGCAGCACCGCCCCGCGGGGGAGCGAAAATGAAAAACTGTTTTTT
CDR3 protein: CASSTAPRGSENEKLFF

J gene: TRBJ1-1
clone size: -
V gene: TRBV5-4
D gene: -
CDR3 DNA: TGTGCCAGCAGCCTCGGCAGGGCGGGTCCGAACACTGAAGCTTTCTTT
CDR3 protein: CASSLGRAGPNTEAFF

J gene: TRBJ1-1
clone size: -
V gene: TRBV7-6
D gene: TRBD1
CDR3 DNA: TGTGCCAGCAGCTTGATCCCGGGACAGGGGGCCGACACTGAAGCTTTCTTT
CDR3 protein: CASSLIPGQGADTEAFF

J gene: TRBJ2-3
clone size: few
V gene: TRBV24-1
D gene: -
CDR3 DNA: TGTGCCACCAGTGATGCGGCTCGTCATACAGATACGCAGTATTTT
CDR3 protein: CATSDAARHTDTQYF

J gene: TRBJ1-5
clone size: -
V gene: TRBV20-1
D gene: -
CDR3 DNA: TGCAGTGCTAGGGGCGGGACTGACAATCAGCCCCAGCATTTT
CDR3 protein: CSARGGTDNQPQHF

J gene: TRBJ2-2
clone size: -
V gene: TRBV28
D gene: TRBD2
CDR3 DNA: TGTGCCAGCAGTTTACATCGCAGGCTAGCGGGAGGACTGGACGGGGAGCTGTTTTTT
CDR3 protein: CASSLHRRLAGGLDGELFF

J gene: TRBJ2-5
clone size: -
V gene: TRBV5-1
D gene: -
CDR3 DNA: TGCGCCAGCAGCTCTTACCCTGGACAGGGAGGGCAAGAGACCCAGTACTTC
CDR3 protein: CASSSYPGQGGQETQYF

J gene: TRBJ2-3
clone size: -
V gene: TRBV6-6
D gene: -
CDR3 DNA: TGTGCCAGCAAGGAACAAACCACAGATACGCAGTATTTT
CDR3 protein: CASKEQTTDTQYF

J gene: TRBJ2-2
clone size: -
V gene: TRBV6-5
D gene: TRBD2
CDR3 DNA: TGTGCCAGCAGTTCACTAGCGGGGGGGGGTTTTGGCGGGGAGCTGTTTTTT
CDR3 protein: CASSSLAGGGFGGELFF

J gene: TRBJ2-3
clone size: -
V gene: TRBV20-1
D gene: -
CDR3 DNA: TGCAGTGCTAGAGTTCCCGGTCTCACAGATACGCAGTATTTT
CDR3 protein: CSARVPGLTDTQYF

J gene: TRBJ2-7
clone size: once
V gene: TRBV2
D gene: -
CDR3 DNA: TGTGCCAGCAGTGCTGGCGGAGGGGGTAACTACGAGCAGTACTTC
CDR3 protein: CASSAGGGGNYEQYF

J gene: TRBJ2-7
clone size: many
V gene: TRBV7-8
D gene: TRBD1
CDR3 DNA: TGTGCCAGCAGCTTACAGGGGGAGTCCTACGAGCAGTACTTC
CDR3 protein: CASSLQGESYEQYF

J gene: TRBJ1-1
clone size: few
V gene: TRBV19
D gene: TRBD1
CDR3 DNA: TGTGCCAGTAGTATATATCTGGGACAGCTAGAAGCTTTCTTT
CDR3 protein: CASSIYLGQLEAFF

J gene: TRBJ1-3
clone size: -
V gene: TRBV28
D gene: -
CDR3 DNA: TGTGCCAGCAGTTTTCAGCCAGGGGGAAACACCATATATTTT
CDR3 protein: CASSFQPGGNTIYF

J gene: TRBJ1-2
clone size: many
V gene: TRBV7-2
D gene: -
CDR3 DNA: TGTGCCAGCAGCCCACGGGGGACACAGGCTTATGGCTACACCTTC
CDR3 protein: CASSPRGTQAYGYTF

J gene: TRBJ2-3
clone size: -
V gene: TRBV28
D gene: TRBD1
CDR3 DNA: TGTGCCAGCAGTTTAGGACAGGGCCAACGCACAGATACGCAGTATTTT
CDR3 protein: CASSLGQGQRTDTQYF

J gene: TRBJ1-2
clone size: few
V gene: TRBV28
D gene: -
CDR3 DNA: TGTGCCAGCAGTTTAGTAGGCGGAATCTATGGCTACACCTTC
CDR3 protein: CASSLVGGIYGYTF

J gene: TRBJ2-1
clone size: -
V gene: TRBV7-4
D gene: -
CDR3 DNA: TGTGCCAGCAGCTTAGGATCGGCGGGTGTGTCAGAGCAGTTATTC
CDR3 protein: CASSLGSAGVSEQLF

J gene: TRBJ2-5
clone size: many
V gene: TRBV7-2
D gene: -
CDR3 DNA: TGTGCCAGCACCATCTTTCAAGAGACCCAGTACTTC
CDR3 protein: CASTIFQETQYF

J gene: TRBJ1-6
clone size: -
V gene: TRBV7-2
D gene: -
CDR3 DNA: TGTGCCAGCAGCTTAGGCAGCGCGGCCTATAATTCACCCCTCCACTTT
CDR3 protein: CASSLGSAAYNSPLHF

J gene: TRBJ2-7
clone size: -
V gene: TRBV20-1
D gene: -
CDR3 DNA: TGCAGTGCTAGTTTACTCCGGGAAGGGCAGTACTTC
CDR3 protein: CSASLLREGQYF

J gene: TRBJ1-1
clone size: -
V gene: TRBV2
D gene: -
CDR3 DNA: TGTGCCAGCGGACAGATGAACACTGAAGCTTTCTTT
CDR3 protein: CASGQMNTEAFF

J gene: TRBJ1-1
clone size: few
V gene: TRBV6-1
D gene: -
CDR3 DNA: TGTGCCAGCAGTGAATGGGGCACTGAAGCTTTCTTT
CDR3 protein: CASSEWGTEAFF

J gene: TRBJ2-7
clone size: few
V gene: TRBV28
D gene: TRBD2
CDR3 DNA: TGTGCCAGCAGTCGACTAGCGGGGAACTCCTACGAGCAGTACTTC
CDR3 protein: CASSRLAGNSYEQYF

J gene: TRBJ2-7
clone size: few
V gene: TRBV12-3/TRBV12-4
D gene: -
CDR3 DNA: TGTGCCAGCAGTTTACGGCAGGGCGACGAGCAGTACTTC
CDR3 protein: CASSLRQGDEQYF

J gene: TRBJ1-1
clone size: few
V gene: TRBV28
D gene: -
CDR3 DNA: TGTGCCAGCAGTTTGCTCTGGGAGAACACTGAAGCTTTCTTT
CDR3 protein: CASSLLWENTEAFF

J gene: TRBJ2-1
clone size: -
V gene: TRBV6-5
D gene: TRBD1
CDR3 DNA: TGTGCCAGCAGTTACTTCCTAGCCGGGACAGGGGGCAATGAGCAGTTCTTC
CDR3 protein: CASSYFLAGTGGNEQFF

J gene: TRBJ1-5
clone size: -
V gene: TRBV12-3/TRBV12-4
D gene: -
CDR3 DNA: TGTGCCAGCAGCCCACAAGATCAGCCCCAGCATTTT
CDR3 protein: CASSPQDQPQHF

J gene: TRBJ2-3
clone size: -
V gene: TRBV28
D gene: TRBD2
CDR3 DNA: TGTGCCAGCAGTTTTCGGGGCGGCCTAGCGGGCCTCACAGATACGCAGTATTTT
CDR3 protein: CASSFRGGLAGLTDTQYF

J gene: TRBJ2-2
clone size: few
V gene: TRBV24-1
D gene: -
CDR3 DNA: TGTGCCACCAGTGACCAGGGGACACCGAACACCGGGGAGCTGTTTTTT
CDR3 protein: CATSDQGTPNTGELFF

J gene: TRBJ1-2
clone size: -
V gene: TRBV20-1
D gene: -
CDR3 DNA: TGCAGTGCTAGAGAGGTAGCTAACTATGGCTACACCTTC
CDR3 protein: CSAREVANYGYTF

J gene: TRBJ1-1
clone size: -
V gene: TRBV7-6
D gene: -
CDR3 DNA: TGTGCCAGCAGCTTAGCCCCGGGACCCCAGAATGGTGAAGCTTTCTTT
CDR3 protein: CASSLAPGPQNGEAFF

J gene: TRBJ1-6
clone size: many
V gene: TRBV12-3/TRBV12-4
D gene: -
CDR3 DNA: TGTGCCAGCAGTCCGGGACATATTAATTCACCCCTCCACTTT
CDR3 protein: CASSPGHINSPLHF

J gene: TRBJ2-3
clone size: -
V gene: TRBV28
D gene: TRBD1
CDR3 DNA: TGTGCCAGCAGCGGGGCAGGGGGCCGGACAGATACGCAGTATTTT
CDR3 protein: CASSGAGGRTDTQYF

J gene: TRBJ1-5
clone size: -
V gene: TRBV2
D gene: TRBD1
CDR3 DNA: TGTGCCAGCAGTGGGGGGACAGGGACAAATAGCAATCAGCCCCAGCATTTT
CDR3 protein: CASSGGTGTNSNQPQHF

J gene: TRBJ1-2
clone size: few
V gene: TRBV7-2
D gene: -
CDR3 DNA: TGTGCCAGCAGCTTAGTGGGCAGCGCTAACTATGGCTACACCTTC
CDR3 protein: CASSLVGSANYGYTF

J gene: TRBJ1-2
clone size: -
V gene: TRBV6-5
D gene: -
CDR3 DNA: TGTGCCAGCAGTTACTCGGACATACCTTTGGATGGCTACACCTTC
CDR3 protein: CASSYSDIPLDGYTF

J gene: TRBJ2-5
clone size: -
V gene: TRBV7-8
D gene: -
CDR3 DNA: TGTGCCAGCAGCTCAGGGGTCAAAGAGACCCAGTACTTC
CDR3 protein: CASSSGVKETQYF

J gene: TRBJ2-7
clone size: few
V gene: TRBV6-1
D gene: TRBD1
CDR3 DNA: TGTGCCAGCAGTAGAGAGACAGGGGCCCCCTACGAGCAGTACTTC
CDR3 protein: CASSRETGAPYEQYF

J gene: TRBJ1-4
clone size: few
V gene: TRBV7-2
D gene: -
CDR3 DNA: TGTGCCAGCAGCTCCCCGGGGAGGCCGGAAAAACTGTTTTTT
CDR3 protein: CASSSPGRPEKLFF